This T cell receptor beta chain was recorded in a study of OX40 agonist ivuxolimab in advanced cancers. Study-wide context: Patients were roughly 83% male with ages about 20 to 79, mean 60.

CDR1 is SGHDN, CDR2 FVKESK, per germline. The CDR3 loop spans 17 amino acids. The junction had 6 bases not matched to a gene; V was cut back by 1 base and J by 1 base. Profiling relied on immunoSEQ multiplex PCR, and the TCRdb table lists in-frame clones only, not all of them. This table has 45,000 to 60,000 clones, about four fifths appearing once. In the case of this clone: Its antigen is unidentified.

Findings and limits, study-wide: Expanded clones belonging to CD8+ T cells outnumbered, on average, those of CD4+. At 0.1 to 3.0 mg/kg, CD4+ and CD8+ blood T cells expanded clonally by week 6.

The starting material was CD4+ or CD8+ T cells sorted from blood, obtained in a trial of the OX40 agonist ivuxolimab. The source of this sequence is an adult with an advanced solid tumor such as melanoma, head and neck, liver or kidney cancer. The chain uses TRBV14 and TRBJ2-2, with 7 bases identical to TRBD1. For the CDR3, the DNA is TGTGCCAGCAGCCAAGGAAGGGACAGAGAGAACACCGGGGAGCTGTTTTTT. This encodes CASSQGRDRENTGELFF.